Listed here are 18 T cell receptor beta chains from one sample, sequenced in a study of T cell responses to AZD1222 COVID-19 vaccine. Produced via immunoSEQ multiplex PCR; TCRdb's table is partial and in-frame only. The table includes 150,000 to 200,000 clones, roughly 92% detected once. Material: peripheral blood, obtained on day 0 of AZD1222 vaccination. These TCRs come from an adult in good health.

The genes are TRBV18 and TRBJ2-5; D is unresolved. V was cut by 2 bases and J by 7 bases, with 11 bases left in between. The CDR3 contains 13 residues. CDR1 and CDR2 from the germline V gene are KGHSH and LQKENI. In DNA, the CDR3 is TGTGCCAGCTCACCAGACCTCGACGCGACCCAGTACTTC. Residues: CASSPDLDATQYF.

V is TRBV9 and J is TRBJ1-2, with D possibly being TRBD1 (5 bases). Germline values: CDR1 SGDLS, CDR2 YYNGEE. This CDR3 has 15 amino acids. V lost 0 bases and J 5 bases, leaving 14 bases between the germline ends. DNA for the CDR3: TGTGCCAGCAGCGTAGGGCAGGGCGGTTCTTATGGCTACACCTTC. This codes for CASSVGQGGSYGYTF.

The V and J genes are TRBV12-3 or TRBV12-4 and TRBJ2-7; D possibly corresponds to TRBD1 (6 bases). Trimming cost V 6 bases and J 4 bases, with 13 bases left between them. The CDR3 spans 13 residues. In DNA form, the CDR3 reads TGTGCCAGCAGCTCCGGGACATTATACGAGCAGTACTTC. It encodes CASSSGTLYEQYF.

The V call is TRBV10-3, the J call TRBJ1-2; TRBD1 aligns across 10 bases. Per the germline V gene, CDR1 is ENHRY and CDR2 is SYGVKD. The J segment lost 6 bases and the V segment lost 6 bases, leaving 7 bases of the junction unmatched. There are 14 residues in the CDR3. In DNA form, the CDR3 reads TGTGCCATCAGGGAGACAGGGGGCGTCCATGGCTACACCTTC. This codes for CAIRETGGVHGYTF.

This chain links TRBV9 with TRBJ1-4; D call uncertain. Trimming removed 0 bases from V and 6 bases from J, with 12 bases in between. The germline gives CDR1 SGDLS, CDR2 YYNGEE. The length of the CDR3 is 15 residues. The CDR3 sequence is CASSVGPTGDEKLFF. As DNA, the CDR3 is TGTGCCAGCAGCGTAGGGCCCACCGGAGATGAAAAACTGTTTTTT.

This chain joins TRBV7-6 and TRBJ1-2, with TRBD1 matching over 8 bases. Germline lookup yields CDR1 SGHVS and CDR2 FNYEAQ. This CDR3 is 14 amino acids long. Trimming at V came to 5 bases and at J to 8 bases, leaving 10 bases not matched to a gene. The DNA of the CDR3 is TGTGCCAGCAGCCAAACAGGGGGTTATGGGGGCTACACCTTC. This gives the protein CASSQTGGYGGYTF. The variable domain in full, completed from reference TRBV7-6 and TRBJ1-2, reads GAGVSQSPRYKVTKRGQDVALRCDPISGHVSLYWYRQALGQGPEFLTYFNYEAQQDKSGLPNDRFSAERPEGSISTLTIQRTEQRDSAMYRCASSQTGGYGGYTFGSGTRLTVV.

The chain carries TRBV7-6 and TRBJ2-3; unclear D gene. Trimming pared 3 bases from V and 5 bases from J, leaving 3 bases between. CDR1 and CDR2 from the germline V gene are SGHVS and FNYEAQ. The CDR3 runs to 11 residues. CDR3 DNA: TGTGCCAGCAGCTTTGGAGATACGCAGTATTTT. Protein sequence: CASSFGDTQYF.

The rearrangement uses TRBV2 and TRBJ2-5, with 8 bases that match TRBD2. With V trimmed by 3 bases and J by 1 base, 4 bases remained unmatched. CDR1 SNHLY and CDR2 FYNNEI come from the germline V gene. This CDR3 is 15 amino acids long. CDR3 amino acids: CASSEMAGGQETQYF. In DNA form, the CDR3 reads TGTGCCAGCAGTGAGATGGCGGGGGGCCAAGAGACCCAGTACTTC. The whole variable domain, remainder taken from reference TRBV2 and TRBJ2-5, is EPEVTQTPSHQVTQMGQEVILRCVPISNHLYFYWYRQILGQKVEFLVSFYNNEISEKSEIFDDQFSVERPDGSNFTLKIRSTKLEDSAMYFCASSEMAGGQETQYFGPGTRLLVL.

The chain combines TRBV7-2 with TRBJ1-6; D gene ambiguous. V was pared by 4 bases and J by 0 bases, with 7 bases between. Germline V lookup: CDR1 SGHTA, CDR2 FQGNSA. The CDR3 loop spans 15 amino acids. CDR3 nucleotide sequence: TGTGCCAGCAGCTCCGAAAGCTCCTATAATTCACCCCTCCACTTT. Translated: CASSSESSYNSPLHF.

The rearrangement links TRBV18 to TRBJ2-7; 9 positions agree with TRBD1. Germline-derived CDR1 and CDR2 are KGHSH and LQKENI. This CDR3 comprises 16 residues. V trimming: 0 bases; J trimming: 2 bases; junction bases outside the gene matches: 5. CDR3 DNA sequence: TGTGCCAGCTCACCACCGGTGGGACAGGGTCCCTACGAGCAGTACTTC. Its protein product is CASSPPVGQGPYEQYF.

This clone has only one observation. V is TRBV2 and J is TRBJ1-2; D remains unclear. The CDR3 covers 14 residues. Trimming took 1 base from V and 2 from J, leaving 8 bases between them. Germline assignment: CDR1 SNHLY and CDR2 FYNNEI. CDR3 in DNA: TGTGCCAGCAGTGAAGGTAACCTAAACTATGGCTACACCTTC. It codes for CASSEGNLNYGYTF.

The V call is TRBV7-2, the J call TRBJ2-7; D possibly corresponds to TRBD2 (6 bases). Germline lookup yields CDR1 SGHTA and CDR2 FQGNSA. This CDR3 spans 18 amino acids. Trimming shortened V by 3 bases and J by 0 bases, and 21 bases separated the two germline ends. The CDR3 region is CASSFGDMGLASSYEQYF. CDR3 nucleotides: TGTGCCAGCAGCTTTGGGGATATGGGCCTAGCGAGCTCCTACGAGCAGTACTTC.

This sequence joins TRBV14 and TRBJ1-1, with 8 bases identical to TRBD1. The CDR3 spans 15 residues. V shed 4 bases, J shed 3 bases, and the junction held 7 bases outside the gene matches. CDR1 is SGHDN and CDR2 is FVKESK in the germline V gene. The CDR3 loop is CASSRLDRADTEAFF. In DNA form, the CDR3 reads TGTGCCAGCAGCCGATTGGACAGGGCCGACACTGAAGCTTTCTTT.

The chain combines TRBV5-1 with TRBJ2-2, with D maybe TRBD1 (5 bases). Trimming shortened V by 4 bases and J by 1 base, and 14 bases separated the two germline ends. Germline V gene data show CDR1 as SGHRS and CDR2 as YFSETQ. CDR3 size: 16 residues. The CDR3 nucleotides are TGCGCCAGCAGCCCGGTGGTGACAGTGAACACCGGGGAGCTGTTTTTT. It codes for CASSPVVTVNTGELFF.

The gene calls are TRBV3-1 (or the pseudogene TRBV3-2) and TRBJ1-5; a weak D match, TRBD1 (5 bases). CDR3 size: 13 residues. Germline lookup yields CDR1 LGHDT and CDR2 YNNKEL (reference sequence). Trimming removed 3 bases from V and 3 bases from J, with 6 bases in between. DNA of the CDR3: TGTGCCAGCAGCCACAGGGACAATCAGCCCCAGCATTTT. Protein: CASSHRDNQPQHF.

V gene TRBV3-1 (or the pseudogene TRBV3-2) combines with J gene TRBJ2-1; 10 nucleotides agree with TRBD2. The V and J ends lost 0 bases and 7 bases, in that order; junction bases with no gene match: 12. The CDR3 has 18 residues. The V gene's germline CDR1 is LGHDT and CDR2 YNNKEL (reference sequence). CDR3 DNA sequence: TGTGCCAGCAGCCAAGATCTTCTGCGGGCTAGCGGGAGAAATGAGCAGTTCTTC. Amino acids: CASSQDLLRASGRNEQFF.

The gene calls are TRBV9 and TRBJ2-3, with 9 bases that match TRBD1. Germline values: CDR1 SGDLS, CDR2 YYNGEE. V trimming: 0 bases; J trimming: 5 bases; junction bases outside the gene matches: 7. The CDR3 runs to 16 residues. The CDR3 sequence: CASSVGAGQGGDTQYF. The CDR3 DNA is TGTGCCAGCAGCGTAGGAGCGGGACAGGGAGGAGATACGCAGTATTTT. Filled out from reference TRBV9 and TRBJ2-3, the complete variable domain reads DSGVTQTPKHLITATGQRVTLRCSPRSGDLSVYWYQQSLDQGLQFLIQYYNGEERAKGNILERFSAQQFPDLHSELNLSSLELGDSALYFCASSVGAGQGGDTQYFGPGTRLTVL.

The J gene is TRBJ1-2, the V gene TRBV2; 12 nucleotides agree with TRBD1. The junction had 12 bases not matched to a gene; V was cut back by 3 bases and J by 4 bases. This CDR3 has 18 residues. Germline V lookup: CDR1 SNHLY, CDR2 FYNNEI. The CDR3 spells CASSDGDRGRELAYGYTF. For the CDR3, the DNA is TGTGCCAGCAGTGATGGGGACAGGGGGCGCGAGTTAGCCTATGGCTACACCTTC.